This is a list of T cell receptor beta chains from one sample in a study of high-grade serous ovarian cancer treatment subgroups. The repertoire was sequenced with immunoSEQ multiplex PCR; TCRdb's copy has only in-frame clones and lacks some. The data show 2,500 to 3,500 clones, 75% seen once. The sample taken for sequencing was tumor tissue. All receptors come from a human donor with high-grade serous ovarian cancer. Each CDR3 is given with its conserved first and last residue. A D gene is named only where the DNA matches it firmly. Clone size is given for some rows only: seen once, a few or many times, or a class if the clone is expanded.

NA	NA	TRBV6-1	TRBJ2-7	TGTGCCAGCAGTGAAAAATGGTTAAGTAGACCCGAGCAGTACTTC	CASSEKWLSRPEQYF
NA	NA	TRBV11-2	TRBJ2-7	TGTGCCAGCAGCTTAGGGTGGCAGGGAGTATCCTACGAGCAGTACTTC	CASSLGWQGVSYEQYF
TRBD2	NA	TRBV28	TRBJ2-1	TGTGCCAGCAGTTTTTCGGGACTACCTGCCCAGGAGCAGTTCTTC	CASSFSGLPAQEQFF
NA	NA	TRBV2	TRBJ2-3	TGTGCCAGCAGTGATAGTGCAGATACGCAGTATTTT	CASSDSADTQYF
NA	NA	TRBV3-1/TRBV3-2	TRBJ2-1	TGTGCCAGCAGCCAAGACCCGTTCTTC	CASSQDPFF
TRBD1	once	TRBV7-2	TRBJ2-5	TGTGCCAGCACCTTGGGACAGATAAAAGAGACCCAGTACTTC	CASTLGQIKETQYF
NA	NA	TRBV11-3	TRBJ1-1	TGTGCCAGCAGCTCGGCTTGGCTGAACACTGAAGCTTTCTTT	CASSSAWLNTEAFF
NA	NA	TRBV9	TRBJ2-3	TGTGCCAGCAGCGTAGGCCCCATCACAGATACGCAGTATTTT	CASSVGPITDTQYF
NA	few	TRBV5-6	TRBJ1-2	TGTGCCAGCAGCTCGCCGGGGAGGGGCAGTAACTATGGCTACACCTTC	CASSSPGRGSNYGYTF
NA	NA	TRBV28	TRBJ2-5	TGTGCCAGCAAATCCCCCGGGTCAGGGACCCAGTACTTC	CASKSPGSGTQYF
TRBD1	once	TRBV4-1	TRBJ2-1	TGCGCCAGCAGCCACCCCGGGACCCGGCAGCGGGACAGGGATGAGCAGTTCTTC	CASSHPGTRQRDRDEQFF
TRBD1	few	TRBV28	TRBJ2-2	TGTGCCAGCAGTCGTGGACAGGGAGTTACCGGGGAGCTGTTTTTT	CASSRGQGVTGELFF
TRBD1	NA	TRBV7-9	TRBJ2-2	TGTGCCAGCAGCCCCTCCCTCGTCAGGGGGCATAACGGGGAGCTGTTTTTT	CASSPSLVRGHNGELFF
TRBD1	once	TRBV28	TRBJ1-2	TGTGCCAGCAGGGGGACAGGGGTCTATGGCTACACCTTC	CASRGTGVYGYTF
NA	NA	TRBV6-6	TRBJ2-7	TGTGCCAGCAGTACCTCCGGGACGGGGATGTACGAGCAGTACTTC	CASSTSGTGMYEQYF
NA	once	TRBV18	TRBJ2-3	TGTGCCAGCTCACCCTCTAGCACAGATACGCAGTATTTT	CASSPSSTDTQYF
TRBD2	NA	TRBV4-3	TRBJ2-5	TGCGCCAGCAGCCCCATAGCGGGGGCCTCCCAAGAGACCCAGTACTTC	CASSPIAGASQETQYF
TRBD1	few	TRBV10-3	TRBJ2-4	TGTGCCACCGCCCGGGGACAGGGAAACATTCAGTACTTC	CATARGQGNIQYF
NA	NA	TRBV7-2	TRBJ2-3	TGTGCCAGCAGCTTAGAGGCCTTTAGGACAGATACGCAGTATTTT	CASSLEAFRTDTQYF
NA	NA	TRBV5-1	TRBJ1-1	TGCGCCAGCAGCCCCCGGGTAGGGGGGGACACTGAAGCTTTCTTT	CASSPRVGGDTEAFF
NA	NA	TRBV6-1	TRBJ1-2	TGTGCCAGCAGTGACTTTGCTACAGGGATTTATGGCTACACCTTC	CASSDFATGIYGYTF
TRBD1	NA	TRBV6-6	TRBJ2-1	TGTGCCAGCAGTGCGGACAGGGGGCCCTACAATGAGCAGTTCTTC	CASSADRGPYNEQFF
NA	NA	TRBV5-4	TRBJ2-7	TGTGCCAGCAGCTTCTTCGGGGGCCCATCCGAGCAGTACTTC	CASSFFGGPSEQYF
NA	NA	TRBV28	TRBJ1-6	TGTGCCAGCAGCCTGCCGGGGACGCCTAGTGGCCCCCTCCACTTT	CASSLPGTPSGPLHF
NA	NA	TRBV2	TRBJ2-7	TGTGCCAGCAGTGAGGCCGAGCAGTACTTC	CASSEAEQYF
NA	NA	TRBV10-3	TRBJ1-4	TGTGCCATCAGTGAGGCCGGGGAAGGAGAAAAACTGTTTTTT	CAISEAGEGEKLFF
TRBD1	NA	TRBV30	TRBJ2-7	TGTGCCTGGGGTCGACAGGGGGCGAGTCGGGAGCAGTACTTC	CAWGRQGASREQYF
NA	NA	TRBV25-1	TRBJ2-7	TGTGCCAGCAGGACAGAAGGGGGCGAGCAGTACTTC	CASRTEGGEQYF
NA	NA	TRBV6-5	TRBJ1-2	TGTGCCAGCAGTTACTCCCGGGGTAGAGGCTACACCTTC	CASSYSRGRGYTF
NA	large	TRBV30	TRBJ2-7	TGTGCCTGGAGTGTACGCTCCAGGCCCCCCGTCTACGAGCAGTACTTC	CAWSVRSRPPVYEQYF
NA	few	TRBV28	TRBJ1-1	TGTGCCAGCAGTCCTCCGGGGATCCCGGGGACTGAAGCTTTCTTT	CASSPPGIPGTEAFF
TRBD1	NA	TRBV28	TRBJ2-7	TGTGCCAGCAGTCCACCGGGACAGCCTACCTACGAGCAGTACTTC	CASSPPGQPTYEQYF
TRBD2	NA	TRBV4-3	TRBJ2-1	TGCGCCAGCAGCCTACGCTTATTTCCGGGACTAGCGATAGAGAATGAGCAGTTCTTC	CASSLRLFPGLAIENEQFF
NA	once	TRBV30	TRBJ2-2	TGTGCCTGGAGTGTACCGGCCAGGCCGTCCGGGGAGCTGTTTTTT	CAWSVPARPSGELFF
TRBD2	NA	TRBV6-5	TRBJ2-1	TGTGCCAGCAGTTACAGGCGGGGGGCCGGCGATGAGCAGTTCTTC	CASSYRRGAGDEQFF
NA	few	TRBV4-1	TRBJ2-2	TGCGCCAGCAGCCAAGACCTAGAGAACACCGGGGAGCTGTTTTTT	CASSQDLENTGELFF
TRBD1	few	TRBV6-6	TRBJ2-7	TGTGCCAGCAGTCTCCAGGGGGCCTCCTACGAGCAGTACTTC	CASSLQGASYEQYF
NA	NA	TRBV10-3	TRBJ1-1	TGTGCCAGCAGTCCATTAAAAGAGAGGGACACTGAAGCTTTCTTT	CASSPLKERDTEAFF
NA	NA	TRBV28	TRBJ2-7	TGTGCCAGCTCCCCGGGAGACAACGAGCAGTACTTC	CASSPGDNEQYF
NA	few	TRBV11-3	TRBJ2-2	TGTGCCAGCAGCTCGTGGGGCACCGGGGAGCTGTTTTTT	CASSSWGTGELFF
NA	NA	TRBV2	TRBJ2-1	TGTGCCAGCAGTGAGGAGGGTTGGGGAAATGAGCAGTTCTTC	CASSEEGWGNEQFF
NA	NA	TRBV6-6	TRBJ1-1	TGTGCCAGCAGTTACTCGGGGGGTTGGTACCAAGCTTTCTTT	CASSYSGGWYQAFF
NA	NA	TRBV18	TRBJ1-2	TGTGCCAGCTCACCGACAGAGAACTATGGCTACACCTTC	CASSPTENYGYTF
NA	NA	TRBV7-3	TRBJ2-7	TGTGCCAGCAGCTCCCCTGAAGCGGCCCTGGGGGAGCAGTACTTC	CASSSPEAALGEQYF
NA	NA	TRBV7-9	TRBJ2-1	TGTGCCAGCAGCCCCCCGGGATCCAATGAGCAGTTCTTC	CASSPPGSNEQFF
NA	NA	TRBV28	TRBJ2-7	TGTGCCAGCAGTCCGGAGGGGAATCCTACCTACGAGCAGTACTTC	CASSPEGNPTYEQYF
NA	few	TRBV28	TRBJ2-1	TGTGCCAGCAGCATTCCGGGACATCCTTACAATGAGCAGTTCTTC	CASSIPGHPYNEQFF
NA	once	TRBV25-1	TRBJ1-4	TGTGCCAGCAGTGAAAGACCCGCCGGGGAGAGCGAACTGTTTTTT	CASSERPAGESELFF
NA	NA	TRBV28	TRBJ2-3	TGTGCCAGCAGTGGACCCGGGGTGCCGGGCGATACGCAGTATTTT	CASSGPGVPGDTQYF
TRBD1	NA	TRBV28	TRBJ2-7	TGTGCCAGCAGTCCGCCGGGACAGCCGGGCTACGAGCAGTACTTC	CASSPPGQPGYEQYF
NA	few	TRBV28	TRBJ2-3	TGTGCCAGCAGCCTCCCAGGGATACCCACAGATACGCAGTATTTT	CASSLPGIPTDTQYF
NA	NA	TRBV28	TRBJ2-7	TGTGCCAGCAGTCCCCCGGGACGCCCGACCTACGAGCAGTACTTC	CASSPPGRPTYEQYF
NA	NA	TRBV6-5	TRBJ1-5	TGTGCCAGCAGTTCGCGGGGTAGCAATCAGCCCCAGCATTTT	CASSSRGSNQPQHF
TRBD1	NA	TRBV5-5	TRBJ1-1	TGTGCCAGCAGCGGCAGGGGGCCGCACACTGAAGCTTTCTTT	CASSGRGPHTEAFF
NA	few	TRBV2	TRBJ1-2	TGTGCCAGCAGTGAAGAAGGTGGCTACACCTTC	CASSEEGGYTF